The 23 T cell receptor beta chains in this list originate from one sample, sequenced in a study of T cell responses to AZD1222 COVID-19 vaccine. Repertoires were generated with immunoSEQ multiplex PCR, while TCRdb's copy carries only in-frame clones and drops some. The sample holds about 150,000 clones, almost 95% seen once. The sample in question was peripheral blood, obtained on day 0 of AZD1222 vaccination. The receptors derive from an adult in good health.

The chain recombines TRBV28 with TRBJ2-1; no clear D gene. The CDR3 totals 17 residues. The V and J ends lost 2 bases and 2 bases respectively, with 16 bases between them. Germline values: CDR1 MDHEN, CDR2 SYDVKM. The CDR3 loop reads CASSLRSSRVPYNEQFF. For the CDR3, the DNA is TGTGCCAGCAGTTTAAGGAGCAGTCGAGTCCCCTACAATGAGCAGTTCTTC.

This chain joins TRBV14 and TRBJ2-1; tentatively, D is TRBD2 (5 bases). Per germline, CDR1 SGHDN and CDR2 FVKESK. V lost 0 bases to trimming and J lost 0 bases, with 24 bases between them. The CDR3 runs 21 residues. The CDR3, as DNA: TGTGCCAGCAGCCAAGATACAAAGACCCCAGGAAGAGGGAGCTCCTACAATGAGCAGTTCTTC. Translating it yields CASSQDTKTPGRGSSYNEQFF.

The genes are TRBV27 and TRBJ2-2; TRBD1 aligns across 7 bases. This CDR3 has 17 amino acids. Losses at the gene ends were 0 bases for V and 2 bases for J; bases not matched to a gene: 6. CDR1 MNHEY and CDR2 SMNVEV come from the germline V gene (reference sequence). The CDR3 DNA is TGTGCCAGCAGTTTATCTCGAGAGGGGGCAAACACCGGGGAGCTGTTTTTT. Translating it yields CASSLSREGANTGELFF.

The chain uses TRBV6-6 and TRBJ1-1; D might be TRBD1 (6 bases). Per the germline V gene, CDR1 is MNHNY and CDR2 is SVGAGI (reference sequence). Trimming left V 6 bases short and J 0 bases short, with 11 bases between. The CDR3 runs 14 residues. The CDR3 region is CASRNRDMNTEAFF. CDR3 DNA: TGTGCCAGCAGGAACAGGGATATGAACACTGAAGCTTTCTTT.

The CDR3 DNA reads TGTGCCAGCTCATTCGTCGGGGGCCATGAGCAGTTCTTC. It encodes CASSFVGGHEQFF. This chain uses TRBV19 with TRBJ2-1, with D perhaps assigned TRBD1 or TRBD2 (6 bases each). V gave up 9 bases and J gave up 8 bases, with 17 bases separating them. CDR1 is LNHDA, CDR2 SQIVND, per germline (reference sequence). CDR3 length equals 13 residues.

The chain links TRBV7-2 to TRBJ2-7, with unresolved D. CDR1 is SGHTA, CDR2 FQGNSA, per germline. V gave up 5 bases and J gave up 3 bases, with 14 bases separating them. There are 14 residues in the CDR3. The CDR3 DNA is TGTGCCAGCAGCGTCCAACGACTCGACTACGAGCAGTACTTC. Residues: CASSVQRLDYEQYF. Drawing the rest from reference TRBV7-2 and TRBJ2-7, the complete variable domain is GAGVSQSPSNKVTEKGKDVELRCDPISGHTALYWYRQSLGQGLEFLIYFQGNSAPDKSGLPSDRFSAERTGGSVSTLTIQRTQQEDSAVYLCASSVQRLDYEQYFGPGTRLTVT.

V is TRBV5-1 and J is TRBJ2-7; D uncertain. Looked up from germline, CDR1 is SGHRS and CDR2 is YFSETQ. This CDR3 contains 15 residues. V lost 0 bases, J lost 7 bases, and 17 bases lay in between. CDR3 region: CASSLAHQAVREQYF. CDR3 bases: TGCGCCAGCAGCTTGGCCCATCAGGCGGTGCGGGAGCAGTACTTC.

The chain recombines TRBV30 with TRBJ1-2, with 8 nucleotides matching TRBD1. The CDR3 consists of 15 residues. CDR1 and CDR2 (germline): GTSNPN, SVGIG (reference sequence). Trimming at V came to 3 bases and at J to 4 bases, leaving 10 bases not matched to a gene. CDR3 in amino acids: CAWRRTGPVGYGYTF. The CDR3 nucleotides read TGTGCCTGGAGGAGGACAGGGCCCGTCGGCTATGGCTACACCTTC.

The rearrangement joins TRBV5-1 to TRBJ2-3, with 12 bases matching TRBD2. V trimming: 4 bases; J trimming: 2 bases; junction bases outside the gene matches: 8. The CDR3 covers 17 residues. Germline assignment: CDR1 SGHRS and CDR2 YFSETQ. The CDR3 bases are TGCGCCAGCAGCCCTCCCCTAGCGGGGGGGATCACAGATACGCAGTATTTT. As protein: CASSPPLAGGITDTQYF. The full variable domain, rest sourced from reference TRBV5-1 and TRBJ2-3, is KAGVTQTPRYLIKTRGQQVTLSCSPISGHRSVSWYQQTPGQGLQFLFEYFSETQRNKGNFPGRFSGRQFSNSRSEMNVSTLELGDSALYLCASSPPLAGGITDTQYFGPGTRLTVL.

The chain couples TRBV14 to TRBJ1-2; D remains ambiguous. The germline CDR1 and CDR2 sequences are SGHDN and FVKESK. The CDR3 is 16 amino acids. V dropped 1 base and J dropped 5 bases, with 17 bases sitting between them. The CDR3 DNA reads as TGTGCCAGCAGCCAAGTGGAGGGCGGCGGTTTGTATGGCTACACCTTC. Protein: CASSQVEGGGLYGYTF.

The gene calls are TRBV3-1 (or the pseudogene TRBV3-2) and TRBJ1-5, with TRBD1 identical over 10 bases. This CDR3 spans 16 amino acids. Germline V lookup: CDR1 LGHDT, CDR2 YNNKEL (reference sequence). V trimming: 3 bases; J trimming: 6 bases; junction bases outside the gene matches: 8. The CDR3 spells CASSQGTGQGGQPQHF. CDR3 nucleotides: TGTGCCAGCAGCCAGGGGACCGGACAGGGGGGTCAGCCCCAGCATTTT.

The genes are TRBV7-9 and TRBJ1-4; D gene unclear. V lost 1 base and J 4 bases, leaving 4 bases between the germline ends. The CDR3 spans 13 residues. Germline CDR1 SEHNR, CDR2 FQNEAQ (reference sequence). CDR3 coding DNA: TGTGCCAGCAGCTTAGGGGTTAATGAAAAACTGTTTTTT. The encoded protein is CASSLGVNEKLFF.

The CDR3 DNA follows: TGCGCCAGCTCCTCGCTCGTCAGGTCCTACGAGCAGTACTTC. The encoded protein is CASSSLVRSYEQYF. This chain joins TRBV5-1 and TRBJ2-7; D gene ambiguous. The germline gives CDR1 SGHRS, CDR2 YFSETQ. V was clipped by 7 bases and J by 1 base, with 15 bases between them. The CDR3 runs 14 residues.

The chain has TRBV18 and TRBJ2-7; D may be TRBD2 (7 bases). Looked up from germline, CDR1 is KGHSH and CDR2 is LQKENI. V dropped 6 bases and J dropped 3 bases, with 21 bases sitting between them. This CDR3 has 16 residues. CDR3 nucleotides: TGTGCCAGCTCCCCCTCTTACGGGGGGACACTCTACGAGCAGTACTTC. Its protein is CASSPSYGGTLYEQYF.

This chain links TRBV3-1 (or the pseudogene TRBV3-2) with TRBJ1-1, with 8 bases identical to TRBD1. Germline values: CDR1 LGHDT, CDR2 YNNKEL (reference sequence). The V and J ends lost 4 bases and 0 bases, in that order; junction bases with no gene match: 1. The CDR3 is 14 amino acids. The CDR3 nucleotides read TGTGCCAGCAGCCGACAGGGGATGAACACTGAAGCTTTCTTT. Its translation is CASSRQGMNTEAFF.

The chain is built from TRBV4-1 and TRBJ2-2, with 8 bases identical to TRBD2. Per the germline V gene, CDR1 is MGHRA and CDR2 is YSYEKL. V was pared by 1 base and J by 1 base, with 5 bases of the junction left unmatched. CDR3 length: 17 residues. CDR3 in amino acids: CASSQVIAGQNTGELFF. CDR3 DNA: TGCGCCAGCAGCCAAGTTATAGCGGGACAGAACACCGGGGAGCTGTTTTTT.

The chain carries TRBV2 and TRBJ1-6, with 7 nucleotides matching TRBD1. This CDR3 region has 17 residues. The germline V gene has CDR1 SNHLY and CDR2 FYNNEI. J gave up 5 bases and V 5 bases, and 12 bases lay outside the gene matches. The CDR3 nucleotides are TGTGCCAGCAGTACTTCAAGCGACAGGGTAAATAATTCACCCCTCCACTTT. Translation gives CASSTSSDRVNNSPLHF. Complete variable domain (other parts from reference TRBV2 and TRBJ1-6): EPEVTQTPSHQVTQMGQEVILRCVPISNHLYFYWYRQILGQKVEFLVSFYNNEISEKSEIFDDQFSVERPDGSNFTLKIRSTKLEDSAMYFCASSTSSDRVNNSPLHFGNGTRLTVT.

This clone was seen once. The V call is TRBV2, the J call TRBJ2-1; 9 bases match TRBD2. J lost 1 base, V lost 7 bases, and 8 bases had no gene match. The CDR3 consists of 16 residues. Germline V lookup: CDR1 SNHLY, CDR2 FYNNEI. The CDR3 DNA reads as TGTGCCAGCAACCTGGGACTAGCAGAGTCCTACAATGAGCAGTTCTTC. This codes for CASNLGLAESYNEQFF.

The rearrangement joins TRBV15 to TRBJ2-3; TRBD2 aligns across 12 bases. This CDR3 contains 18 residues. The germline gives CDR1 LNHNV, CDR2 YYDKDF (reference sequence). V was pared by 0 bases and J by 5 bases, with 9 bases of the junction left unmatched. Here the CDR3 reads CATSRDRLAGGRVDTQYF. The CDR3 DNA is TGTGCCACCAGCAGAGATCGCCTAGCGGGGGGGCGGGTAGATACGCAGTATTTT.

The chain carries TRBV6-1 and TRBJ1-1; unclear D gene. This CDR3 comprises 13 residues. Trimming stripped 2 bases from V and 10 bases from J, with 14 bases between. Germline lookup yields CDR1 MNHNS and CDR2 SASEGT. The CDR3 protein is CASSESAAGSAFF. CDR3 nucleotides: TGTGCCAGCAGTGAATCGGCAGCTGGCTCAGCTTTCTTT.

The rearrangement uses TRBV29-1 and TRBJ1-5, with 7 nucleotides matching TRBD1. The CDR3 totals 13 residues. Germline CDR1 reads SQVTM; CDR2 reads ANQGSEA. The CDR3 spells CREGARENQPQHF. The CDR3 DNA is TGCAGGGAGGGGGCCAGGGAAAATCAGCCCCAGCATTTT. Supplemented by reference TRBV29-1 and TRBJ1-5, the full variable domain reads SAVISQKPSRDICQRGTSLTIQCQVDSQVTMMFWYRQQPGQSLTLIATANQGSEATYESGFVIDKFPISRPNLTFSTLTVSNMSPEDSSIYLCREGARENQPQHFGDGTRLSIL.

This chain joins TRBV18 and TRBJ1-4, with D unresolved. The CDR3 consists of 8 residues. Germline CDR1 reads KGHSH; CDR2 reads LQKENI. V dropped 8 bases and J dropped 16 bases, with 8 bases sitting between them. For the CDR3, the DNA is TGTGCCAGCACCGAGGGGTTTTTT. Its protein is CASTEGFF. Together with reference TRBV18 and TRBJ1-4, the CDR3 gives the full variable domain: NAGVMQNPRHLVRRRGQEARLRCSPMKGHSHVYWYRQLPEEGLKFMVYLQKENIIDESGMPKERFSAEFPKEGPSILRIQQVVRGDSAAYFCASTEGFFGSGTQLSVL.

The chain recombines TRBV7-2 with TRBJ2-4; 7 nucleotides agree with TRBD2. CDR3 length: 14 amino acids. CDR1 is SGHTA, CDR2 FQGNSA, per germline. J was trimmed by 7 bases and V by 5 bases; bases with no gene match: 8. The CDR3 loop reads CASSHTDGGNIQYF. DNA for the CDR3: TGTGCCAGCAGCCACACCGACGGGGGGAACATTCAGTACTTC.